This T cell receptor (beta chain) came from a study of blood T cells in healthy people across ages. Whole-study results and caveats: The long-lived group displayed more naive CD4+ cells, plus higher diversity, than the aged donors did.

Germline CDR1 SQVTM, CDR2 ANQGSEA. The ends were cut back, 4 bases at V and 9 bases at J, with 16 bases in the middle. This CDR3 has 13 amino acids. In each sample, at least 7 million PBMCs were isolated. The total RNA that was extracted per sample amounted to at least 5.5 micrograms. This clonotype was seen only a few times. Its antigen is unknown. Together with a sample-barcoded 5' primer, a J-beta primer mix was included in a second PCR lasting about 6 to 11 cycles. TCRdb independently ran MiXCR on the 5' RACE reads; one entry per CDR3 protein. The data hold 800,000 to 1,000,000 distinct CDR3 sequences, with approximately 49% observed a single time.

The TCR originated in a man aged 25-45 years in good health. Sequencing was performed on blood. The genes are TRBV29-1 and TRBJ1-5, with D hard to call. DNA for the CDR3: TGCAGCGTTGCGGGTCTTTGGGAGGGGCCCCAGCATTTT. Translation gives CSVAGLWEGPQHF.